Listed below are T cell receptor beta chains from one sample, sequenced in a study of blood T cell repertoires in COVID-19. Here immunoSEQ multiplex PCR was the method, and the copy in TCRdb shows in-frame clones only, minus some. The table records about 230,000 clones, 65% to 85% of them present only once. The sample taken for sequencing was peripheral blood. Source of these receptors: a woman aged 30 to 39 with COVID-19, enrolled during active disease. Both conserved end residues are part of each CDR3. The order of the fields is J gene, clone size, CDR3 length, V gene, D gene, CDR3 protein, CDR3 DNA. A D gene is named only where the DNA matches it firmly. Where a row states a size, it is once, few, many or the class of an expanded clone; other rows omit it.

TRBJ2-1 . 17 TRBV5-8 TRBD2 CASSVRLAGTAYNEQFF TGTGCCAGCAGCGTACGACTAGCGGGGACCGCCTACAATGAGCAGTTCTTC
TRBJ2-1 . 15 TRBV19 . CASSMYPGSLNEQFF TGTGCCAGTAGTATGTATCCGGGATCGCTCAATGAGCAGTTCTTC
TRBJ2-2 few 13 TRBV5-6 . CASSASGYGELFF TGTGCCAGCAGCGCCTCAGGGTACGGGGAGCTGTTTTTT
TRBJ2-5 . 15 TRBV21-1 . CASSRDRDHQETQYF TGTGCCAGCAGTAGGGACAGGGACCACCAAGAGACCCAGTACTTC
TRBJ2-2 . 15 TRBV18 TRBD2 CASSPQRESTGELFF TGTGCCAGCTCACCACAGCGGGAGAGCACCGGGGAGCTGTTTTTT
TRBJ2-5 . 17 TRBV5-6 . CASSLITGAGWGETQYF TGTGCCAGCAGCTTGATCACCGGCGCGGGATGGGGAGAGACCCAGTACTTC
TRBJ2-3 . 15 TRBV24-1 . CATSDFAGSTDTQYF TGTGCCACCAGTGATTTCGCGGGGTCCACAGATACGCAGTATTTT
TRBJ1-5 . 15 TRBV7-2 . CASSLAQYSNQPQHF TGTGCCAGCAGCTTAGCACAGTATAGCAATCAGCCCCAGCATTTT
TRBJ1-6 . 15 TRBV30 TRBD1 CACQDRGTYNSPLHF TGTGCCTGTCAGGACAGGGGAACCTATAATTCACCCCTCCACTTT
TRBJ2-7 few 16 TRBV15 TRBD1 CATSSLGTGGKNEQYF TGTGCCACCAGCTCCTTGGGGACAGGGGGCAAGAACGAGCAGTACTTC
TRBJ1-1 once 15 TRBV19 TRBD1 CASSDQPPTGRRAFF TGTGCCAGTAGTGACCAACCTCCGACAGGGCGGCGAGCTTTCTTT
TRBJ1-4 . 14 TRBV25-1 TRBD1 CASHRTGRGEKLFF TGTGCCAGTCACCGGACAGGCAGGGGTGAAAAACTGTTTTTT
TRBJ2-2 . 16 TRBV28 TRBD2 CASSLYPSGDGGELFF TGTGCCAGCAGTTTATATCCTAGCGGGGACGGCGGGGAGCTGTTTTTT
TRBJ2-7 . 20 TRBV28 . CASRTPLPLAPLERDYEQYF TGTGCCAGCCGAACCCCCCTGCCTTTGGCGCCCCTCGAACGGGACTACGAGCAGTACTTC
TRBJ1-4 . 17 TRBV7-6 . CASSFTSATDTYEKLFF TGTGCCAGCAGCTTTACCTCAGCGACAGACACGTACGAAAAACTGTTTTTT
TRBJ1-2 . 15 TRBV7-2 . CASSLMGSKDYGYTF TGTGCCAGCAGCTTGATGGGGAGTAAAGACTATGGCTACACCTTC
TRBJ2-2 once 16 TRBV28 . CASRDPAGGFTGELFF TGTGCCAGCAGGGACCCGGCAGGGGGGTTCACCGGGGAGCTGTTTTTT
TRBJ1-1 . 14 TRBV5-1 . CASSLVGDYTEAFF TGCGCCAGCAGCTTGGTAGGAGACTACACTGAAGCTTTCTTT
TRBJ2-7 . 12 TRBV9 TRBD1 CASSGQGYEQYF TGTGCCAGCAGCGGACAGGGTTACGAGCAGTACTTC
TRBJ2-1 . 14 TRBV24-1 . CATSDSQISGEQFF TGTGCCACCAGTGATTCTCAGATTTCAGGGGAGCAGTTCTTC
TRBJ2-1 . 14 TRBV19 TRBD1 CASSTGGLYNEQFF TGTGCCAGTAGTACAGGGGGTCTTTACAATGAGCAGTTCTTC
TRBJ1-1 . 17 TRBV6-2/TRBV6-3 . CASSPLLLQGRNTEAFF TGTGCCAGCAGTCCCCTTCTGTTACAGGGTAGAAATACTGAAGCTTTCTTT
TRBJ1-1 . 15 TRBV7-9 . CASSARQTLNTEAFF TGTGCCAGCAGCGCCCGACAGACACTGAACACTGAAGCTTTCTTT
TRBJ1-1 once 15 TRBV27 . CASSFQGVTRTEAFF TGTGCCAGCAGTTTTCAAGGGGTGACGAGGACTGAAGCTTTCTTT
TRBJ1-2 . 14 TRBV25-1 TRBD1 CASRATGEDYGYTF TGTGCCAGCAGAGCGACAGGGGAGGACTATGGCTACACCTTC
TRBJ2-2 . 16 TRBV7-3 TRBD2 CASSTGLAENTGELFF TGTGCCAGCAGCACGGGACTAGCGGAGAACACCGGGGAGCTGTTTTTT
TRBJ2-3 . 15 TRBV9 . CASSPPQGISDTQYF TGTGCCAGCAGCCCTCCCCAGGGGATATCAGATACGCAGTATTTT
TRBJ1-1 . 13 TRBV19 . CASSIQGGNEAFF TGTGCCAGTAGTATTCAAGGGGGTAATGAAGCTTTCTTT
TRBJ2-2 . 15 TRBV5-1 . CASSLEQGTTGELFF TGCGCCAGCAGCTTGGAGCAGGGTACCACCGGGGAGCTGTTTTTT
TRBJ2-1 . 14 TRBV11-3 TRBD1 CASSKGGTGGEQFF TGTGCCAGCAGCAAAGGGGGGACAGGCGGCGAGCAGTTCTTC
TRBJ2-7 . 15 TRBV5-1 . CASSLNPGLGDEQYF TGCGCCAGCAGCTTAAACCCAGGGTTGGGTGACGAGCAGTACTTC
TRBJ2-5 . 15 TRBV28 TRBD2 CASSFPASGQETQYF TGTGCCAGCAGTTTTCCCGCTAGCGGACAAGAGACCCAGTACTTC
TRBJ2-1 . 12 TRBV24-1 . CATSSSFDEQFF TGTGCCACCAGTAGTAGTTTCGATGAGCAGTTCTTC
TRBJ1-5 . 13 TRBV12-3/TRBV12-4 . CASTIAGNQPQHF TGTGCCAGCACCATTGCAGGGAATCAGCCCCAGCATTTT
TRBJ2-5 . 14 TRBV19 TRBD1 CASSPRDREETQYF TGTGCCAGTAGTCCGAGGGACAGGGAAGAGACCCAGTACTTC
TRBJ2-6 . 16 TRBV11-2 TRBD1 CASSSLRGLRANVLTF TGTGCCAGCAGCTCGCTAAGGGGGCTTAGGGCCAACGTCCTGACTTTC
TRBJ1-2 once 13 TRBV28 . CASRPTVLYGYTF TGTGCCAGCAGACCCACAGTGCTCTATGGCTACACCTTC
TRBJ2-1 . 15 TRBV6-2/TRBV6-3 TRBD2 CASSPSGVDYNEQFF TGTGCCAGCAGCCCTAGCGGGGTAGACTACAATGAGCAGTTCTTC
TRBJ2-2 few 19 TRBV21-1 . CASSKPKCDRRGYTGELFF TGTGCCAGCAGCAAACCAAAATGTGACCGACGAGGATACACCGGGGAGCTGTTTTTT
TRBJ2-5 . 16 TRBV3-1/TRBV3-2 . CASSQDPAGLQETQYF TGTGCCAGCAGCCAAGATCCAGCGGGTCTTCAAGAGACCCAGTACTTC
TRBJ1-2 . 14 TRBV3-1/TRBV3-2 TRBD1 CASSQAQGAPGYTF TGTGCCAGCAGCCAAGCACAGGGGGCACCAGGCTACACCTTC
TRBJ1-4 . 11 TRBV6-5 TRBD1 CATFSGDRLFF TGTGCCACCTTCTCTGGGGACAGACTGTTTTTT
TRBJ1-1 few 14 TRBV19 . CASREGPVNTEAFF TGTGCCAGTAGGGAGGGCCCCGTGAACACTGAAGCTTTCTTT
TRBJ1-3 . 15 TRBV6-5 TRBD1 CASATGTGFGNTIYF TGTGCCAGCGCAACCGGGACAGGGTTTGGAAACACCATATATTTT
TRBJ2-7 few 16 TRBV20-1 TRBD2 CSASSVAGGPLYEQYF TGCAGTGCTAGTAGCGTAGCGGGAGGACCCCTTTACGAGCAGTACTTC
TRBJ1-1 . 14 TRBV14 . CASSQARGGTEAFF TGTGCCAGCAGCCAGGCAAGGGGCGGCACTGAAGCTTTCTTT
TRBJ1-2 once 15 TRBV2 TRBD1 CASNRDRGANYGYTF TGTGCCAGCAACCGGGACAGGGGGGCTAACTATGGCTACACCTTC
TRBJ1-2 . 13 TRBV24-1 TRBD1 CATADRRNYGYTF TGTGCCACCGCGGACAGGCGGAACTATGGCTACACCTTC
TRBJ2-5 . 13 TRBV12-3/TRBV12-4 TRBD1 CASSAGTGETQYF TGTGCCAGCAGTGCCGGGACAGGGGAGACCCAGTACTTC